This is a list of T cell receptor beta chains from one sample in a study of blood T cells in healthy people across ages. TCRdb re-derived calls from the 5' RACE reads in MiXCR, one entry per CDR3 protein. Of roughly 1,800,000 distinct CDR3 sequences listed, just under 50% are singletons. The sample was blood. All receptors derive from a woman between 40 and 55 years old in good health. The CDR3 runs from the conserved cysteine through the conserved F or W. A D gene is named only where the DNA matches it firmly. Not all rows give a size; the values are once, few, many and, for expanded clones, a class.

>TRBV9|NA|TRBJ2-3|NA
TGTGCCAGCAGCGTAGATGAGGGGGATACGCAGTATTTT
CASSVDEGDTQYF
>TRBV29-1|NA|TRBJ2-7|TRBD1
TGCAGCGTTCCGGGACAGGGGACAACCTACGAGCAGTACTTC
CSVPGQGTTYEQYF
>TRBV7-2|NA|TRBJ2-5|NA
TGTGCCAGCAGCCCGCGGGGCTCAAAAGAGACCCAGTACTTC
CASSPRGSKETQYF
>TRBV20-1|few|TRBJ2-1|NA
TGCAGTGGGCCGGTGGGGGGCAAACTGGTAGACAATGAGCAGTTCTTC
CSGPVGGKLVDNEQFF
>TRBV12-3/TRBV12-4|NA|TRBJ2-5|NA
TGTGCCAGCACTCCCGGAGAAGGCTGGCGAGAGACCCAGTACTTC
CASTPGEGWRETQYF
>TRBV20-1|NA|TRBJ2-1|TRBD2
TGCAGTGCTAGCGGGAGGGCCTCTGTGAACAATGAGCAGTTCTTC
CSASGRASVNNEQFF
>TRBV7-9|few|TRBJ2-1|NA
TGTGCCAGCAGCCTCCCGACGGGACACAATGAGCAGTTCTTC
CASSLPTGHNEQFF
>TRBV15|NA|TRBJ2-7|NA
TGTGCCACCAGCGAACGGGTCAGGGCCCAGTTGGACGAGCAGTACTTC
CATSERVRAQLDEQYF
>TRBV29-1|NA|TRBJ2-4|TRBD2
TGCAGCGTTAAAGGGGTGTCAGCGGGGGGGAGAAGCATTCAGTACTTC
CSVKGVSAGGRSIQYF
>TRBV4-3|once|TRBJ1-1|TRBD1
TGCGCCAGCAGCCGAGTGGGGACAGGGAACACTGAAGCTTTCTTT
CASSRVGTGNTEAFF
>TRBV20-1|NA|TRBJ2-3|TRBD2
TGCAGTGCCCCCAGCCGTAGCGGGGCTATAGATACGCAGTATTTT
CSAPSRSGAIDTQYF
>TRBV20-1|NA|TRBJ1-5|NA
TGCAGTGCTCCTCCGGGGTTCCCGGGGCCCCAGCATTTT
CSAPPGFPGPQHF
>TRBV20-1|NA|TRBJ2-5|TRBD2
TGCAGTGCTAGAGACGGGGGGGCCGCGACCCAGTACTTC
CSARDGGAATQYF
>TRBV12-3/TRBV12-4|NA|TRBJ2-5|TRBD1
TGTGCCAGCAGTATCCAGGGGGCGCTTCTGTTGACCCAGTACTTC
CASSIQGALLLTQYF
>TRBV12-3/TRBV12-4|NA|TRBJ1-2|NA
TGTGCCAGCAGTCCAGCTGGACAGAGAGCTAACTATGGCTACACCTTC
CASSPAGQRANYGYTF
>TRBV6-5|once|TRBJ2-7|NA
TGTGCCAGCAGTTACTCGAATCCCACCTCCTACAATGAGCAGTACTTC
CASSYSNPTSYNEQYF
>TRBV27|NA|TRBJ2-1|TRBD2
TGTGCCAGCAGTCCCCTAAACCCGACTAGCGGGGGGGCGCTTGAGCAGTTCTTC
CASSPLNPTSGGALEQFF
>TRBV20-1|NA|TRBJ2-1|NA
TGCAGTGCTCCCCGGGACTTTCTCCACAATGAGCAGTTCTTC
CSAPRDFLHNEQFF
>TRBV12-3/TRBV12-4|few|TRBJ1-5|NA
TGTGCCAGCACCCCGGCGGGATTTGACAATCAGCCCCAGCATTTT
CASTPAGFDNQPQHF
>TRBV15|NA|TRBJ1-4|TRBD1
TGTGCCACCAGCACCTGGGACAGGGCAGATGATGGTGAAAAACTGTTTTTT
CATSTWDRADDGEKLFF
>TRBV12-5|NA|TRBJ2-5|NA
TGTGCTAGTGGTCTAGGGAGGGGGTCAGGAGCAGAGACCCAGTACTTC
CASGLGRGSGAETQYF
>TRBV27|NA|TRBJ2-1|NA
TGTGCCAGCAGTTTATTCCGCTCAGGGGAGCAGTTCTTC
CASSLFRSGEQFF
>TRBV3-1|NA|TRBJ1-6|NA
TGTGCCAGCAGCCGAGGAGCGGCGGGATCACCCCTCCACTTT
CASSRGAAGSPLHF
>TRBV12-3/TRBV12-4|NA|TRBJ1-2|NA
TGTGCCAGCAGTTTAGTCCAGGAAGGCTACACCTTC
CASSLVQEGYTF
>TRBV29-1|few|TRBJ1-1|NA
TGCAGCGTTGAAGGTGGGGGGGGGAACACTGAAGCTTTCTTT
CSVEGGGGNTEAFF
>TRBV7-9|NA|TRBJ2-3|NA
TGTGCCAGCAGCGACGCGGTGGGGCCGGACGTAGATACGCAGTATTTT
CASSDAVGPDVDTQYF
>TRBV20-1|NA|TRBJ2-5|TRBD1
TGCAGTGCTAGATCCCCCAGGGGGCAGGGGGAGACCCAGTACTTC
CSARSPRGQGETQYF
>TRBV7-2|NA|TRBJ2-7|NA
TGTGCCAGCAGCTTATTGGAATACGAGCAGTACTTC
CASSLLEYEQYF
>TRBV7-2|NA|TRBJ2-1|TRBD2
TGTGCCAGCAGCGTTCGGGGGGGCCTAAACAATGAGCAGTTCTTC
CASSVRGGLNNEQFF
>TRBV7-9|NA|TRBJ1-6|NA
TGTGCCAGCGGACGCTTAGGGGGGGCGGGATCACCCCTCCACTTT
CASGRLGGAGSPLHF
>TRBV7-9|NA|TRBJ1-2|NA
TGTGCCAGCAGCTTATACGAGGCTGGCTATGGCTACACCTTC
CASSLYEAGYGYTF
>TRBV10-3|NA|TRBJ2-3|NA
TGTGCCATCAGTGAGTCGGGTGATAGCACAAATACGCAGTATTTT
CAISESGDSTNTQYF
>TRBV5-5|NA|TRBJ2-4|TRBD2
TGTGCCAGCACCTCGGGGACTAGCGGGGGGTCTGGGAACATTCAGTACTTC
CASTSGTSGGSGNIQYF
>TRBV12-3/TRBV12-4|NA|TRBJ2-7|NA
TGTGCCAGCAGTTTTACGCCCGGGAGAAGGTCGGACGAGCAGTACTTC
CASSFTPGRRSDEQYF
>TRBV20-1|NA|TRBJ2-3|NA
TGCAGTGCTAACTTCCCTGGGGATACGCAGTATTTT
CSANFPGDTQYF
>TRBV7-2|NA|TRBJ1-2|NA
TGTGCCAGCAGCTTAGTAGGGACGGAATATGGCTACACCTTC
CASSLVGTEYGYTF
>TRBV2|NA|TRBJ2-5|NA
TGTGCCAGCAGTGAATTGGGCGGAGCCCAAGAGACCCAGTACTTC
CASSELGGAQETQYF
>TRBV12-3/TRBV12-4|NA|TRBJ2-3|TRBD1
TGTGCCAGCAGTATTTTAGACAGGGGTAGAAGGCAGTATTTT
CASSILDRGRRQYF
>TRBV18|NA|TRBJ2-5|NA
TGTGCCAGCTCACCGACTCAGGGGACCCAAGAGACCCAGTACTTC
CASSPTQGTQETQYF
>TRBV27|NA|TRBJ1-5|NA
TGTGCCAGCAGTTTATTTGGGGTCAGAAGCAATCAGTCCCAGCATTTT
CASSLFGVRSNQSQHF
>TRBV28|NA|TRBJ2-3|NA
TGTGCCAGCAGGTCGACTTATAGCACAGATACGCAGTATTTT
CASRSTYSTDTQYF
>TRBV2|NA|TRBJ2-4|NA
TGTGCCAGCAGTCCCGAGGGTTGGGGCAGACAAGCCAAAAACATTCAGTACTTC
CASSPEGWGRQAKNIQYF
>TRBV28|NA|TRBJ2-3|TRBD2
TGTGCCAGCAAGGGTGTACTTGCGGGGGGGCAAGGAGATACGCAGTATTTT
CASKGVLAGGQGDTQYF
>TRBV4-1|NA|TRBJ2-7|TRBD2
TGCGCCAGCAGTCCTGAGACTAGCGGGGGGTACAATGAGCAGTACTTC
CASSPETSGGYNEQYF
>TRBV11-1|once|TRBJ2-3|NA
TGTGCCAGCAGCTCCTCCACTAGCCCCACAGATACGCAGTATTTT
CASSSSTSPTDTQYF
>TRBV10-3|NA|TRBJ2-7|NA
TGTGCCATCAGGGTGACTCTCCACGAGCAGTACTTC
CAIRVTLHEQYF
>TRBV9|once|TRBJ1-2|NA
TGTGCCAGCAGCGTAGGTCCGGGGAATGAAGGCTACACCTTC
CASSVGPGNEGYTF
>TRBV4-1|few|TRBJ2-5|NA
TGCGCCAGCAGCCAGGGCCCCGACCCACGGGGAGAGACCCAGTACTTC
CASSQGPDPRGETQYF
>TRBV7-9|NA|TRBJ1-2|NA
TGTGCCAGCAGCTTAAGCATCGGGGGCTATGGCTACACCTTC
CASSLSIGGYGYTF
>TRBV10-3|NA|TRBJ2-7|TRBD1
TGTGCCATCAACCTGGACAGGGCATACGAGCAGTACTTC
CAINLDRAYEQYF
>TRBV7-9|NA|TRBJ2-7|NA
TGTGCCACCCGGGCTCCTTTCCTTTACGAGCAGTACTTC
CATRAPFLYEQYF
>TRBV20-1|NA|TRBJ1-4|NA
TGCAGTGCTAAGGCAGCGGCTAACGAAAAACTGTTTTTT
CSAKAAANEKLFF
>TRBV5-1|NA|TRBJ2-1|NA
TGCGCCAGCCAAGGGGAAGACGGAGACGCAGATGAGCAGTTCTTC
CASQGEDGDADEQFF